The subject of this entry is one T cell receptor beta chain. Its specificity is unknown. Study results and caveats: Tumor-infiltrating Treg TCR alpha and beta sequences overlapped most with tumor naive CD4+ T cells, then blood naive.

TCRdb reprocessed the 5' RACE reads via MiXCR and lists one record per CDR3 protein. In the table there are 5,000 to 6,000 distinct CDR3 sequences, around half of which are singletons. The V end lost 0 bases, the J end lost 2 bases, and 13 bases lay between the germline ends. Germline V gene lookup returns CDR1 LGHNA and CDR2 YNFKEQ. The CDR3 covers 16 residues. The memory fraction was CD4+CD45RO+CD25- cells. The receptor comes from a female donor with breast cancer. J is TRBJ2-5 and V is TRBV4-2; D call uncertain. The sample was memory CD4+ T cells sorted from blood. Subset defined: memory CD4+ T cells, CD4+CD45RO+CD25-. The chain's CDR3 is CASSQDISTRQETQYF. Here the CDR3 DNA reads TGTGCCAGCAGCCAAGATATTTCGACCAGACAAGAGACCCAGTACTTC.